The next 10 T cell receptor beta chains were all read from a single sample in a study of glioma-infiltrating T cells after dendritic cell vaccination. Measured with immunoSEQ multiplex PCR; TCRdb has only the in-frame clones, and not every one. The sample holds roughly 50,000 clones, about nine tenths seen once. Sample time point: after dendritic cell vaccination, including at tumor progression/relapse. The starting material was blood, obtained after dendritic cell vaccination. The origin of the receptors is a human donor with glioblastoma.

The chain joins TRBV9 to TRBJ2-1; 12 nucleotides agree with TRBD2. The CDR3 length is 16 residues. With V trimmed by 3 bases and J by 9 bases, 10 bases remained unmatched. Looked up from germline, CDR1 is SGDLS and CDR2 is YYNGEE. The CDR3 region has the DNA TGTGCCAGCAGCGCCGGACTAGCGGGACTCATTGGTGAGCAGTTCTTC. Translated: CASSAGLAGLIGEQFF.

The chain joins TRBV7-9 to TRBJ1-2, with 7 bases lining up with TRBD1. V lost 9 bases, J lost 3 bases, and 4 bases stayed unmatched. Germline CDR1 is SEHNR and CDR2 is FQNEAQ (reference sequence). This CDR3 region has 12 residues. CDR3 coding DNA: TGTGCCAGTAGACAGGGCCACTATGGCTACACCTTC. Protein product: CASRQGHYGYTF.

The V and J genes are TRBV7-9 and TRBJ2-5; 8 bases map to TRBD2. CDR3 length: 15 residues. Germline-derived CDR1 and CDR2 are SEHNR and FQNEAQ (reference sequence). V gave up 5 bases and J gave up 11 bases; unmatched junction bases: 16. The DNA of the CDR3 is TGTGCCAGCAGCCTCACCTCTAGCGGGTTCGGGGAGCAGTACTTC. Translation gives CASSLTSSGFGEQYF.

The chain links TRBV30 to TRBJ1-1; perhaps TRBD1 as D (6 bases). The CDR3 has 13 residues. Germline V gene data show CDR1 as GTSNPN and CDR2 as SVGIG (reference sequence). Trimming took 4 bases from V and 4 from J, leaving 13 bases between them. The chain's CDR3 is CAWNYREATEAFF. The CDR3 bases are TGTGCCTGGAATTACAGGGAAGCCACTGAAGCTTTCTTT.

This clone showed up just once. V usage is TRBV6-5 and J usage is TRBJ2-1, with 9 bases matching TRBD2. This CDR3 spans 15 amino acids. V was clipped by 2 bases and J by 9 bases; unmatched bases: 8. Germline V gives CDR1 MNHEY, CDR2 SVGAGI. The CDR3 loop is CASSYTGLAGGEQFF. The CDR3 region has the DNA TGTGCCAGCAGTTACACGGGACTAGCCGGCGGTGAGCAGTTCTTC.

J is TRBJ2-3 and V is TRBV28; TRBD1 matches 7 bases. The CDR3 is 15 amino acids. The germline gives CDR1 MDHEN, CDR2 SYDVKM. V dropped 4 bases and J dropped 1; count of bases not matched to a gene: 5. The CDR3 loop reads CASSSPGTGTDTQYF. The CDR3 DNA reads as TGTGCCAGCAGTTCGCCGGGGACAGGCACAGATACGCAGTATTTT.

Details on this clone: Germline is not matched at one junction end, which may reflect a read error. Written as DNA, the CDR3 is TGTGCCCTAGGCCAGGGGCCCCGATTC. Translated, it gives CALGQGPRF. The J gene is TRBJ2-7, the V gene TRBV2, with D possibly TRBD1 on 6 matching bases. The CDR3 consists of 9 residues. CDR1 is SNHLY and CDR2 is FYNNEI in the germline V gene.

The chain employs TRBV6-1 and TRBJ2-3; 7 bases agree with TRBD2. Germline trimming cut 6 bases from V and 0 bases from J; bases unmatched to any gene: 3. Looked up from germline, CDR1 is MNHNS and CDR2 is SASEGT. The CDR3 totals 14 residues. The CDR3, as DNA: TGTGCCAGCAGCTGGGAGGGGAGCACAGATACGCAGTATTTT. Encoded protein: CASSWEGSTDTQYF.

The chain joins TRBV7-9 to TRBJ2-1, with a tentative D call TRBD1 (5 bases). Germline loops: CDR1 SEHNR, CDR2 FQNEAQ (reference sequence). The CDR3 contains 11 residues. The V gene lost 5 bases and the J gene lost 9 bases, with 8 bases spanning the gap. CDR3 protein: CASSPQGEQFF. For the CDR3, the DNA is TGTGCCAGCAGCCCCCAGGGTGAGCAGTTCTTC.

The V call is TRBV5-4, the J call TRBJ2-3, with TRBD1 identical over 7 bases. V shed 0 bases and J 0 bases; nucleotides not matched to a gene: 1. CDR1 and CDR2 from the germline V gene are SGHNT and YYREEE (reference sequence). The CDR3 is 15 residues long. In nucleotides, the CDR3 is TGTGCCAGCAGCTTGGGACAGGGAAGCACAGATACGCAGTATTTT. It is translated as CASSLGQGSTDTQYF.